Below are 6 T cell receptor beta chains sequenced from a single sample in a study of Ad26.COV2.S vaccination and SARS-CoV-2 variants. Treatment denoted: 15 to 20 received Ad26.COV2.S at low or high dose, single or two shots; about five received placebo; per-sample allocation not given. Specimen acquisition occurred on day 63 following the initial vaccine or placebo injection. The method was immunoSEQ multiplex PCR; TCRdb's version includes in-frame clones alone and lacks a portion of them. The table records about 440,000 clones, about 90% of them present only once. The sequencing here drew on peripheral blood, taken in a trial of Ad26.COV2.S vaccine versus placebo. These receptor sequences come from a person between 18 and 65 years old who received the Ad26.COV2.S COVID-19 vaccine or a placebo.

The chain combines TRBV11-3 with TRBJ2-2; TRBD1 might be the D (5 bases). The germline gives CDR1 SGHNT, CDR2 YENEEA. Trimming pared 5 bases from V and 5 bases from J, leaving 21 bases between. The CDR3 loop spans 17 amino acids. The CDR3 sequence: CASSKVIGAGLTGELFF. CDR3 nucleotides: TGTGCCAGCAGCAAAGTGATTGGTGCAGGGTTGACCGGGGAGCTGTTTTTT. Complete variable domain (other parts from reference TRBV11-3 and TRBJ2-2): EAGVVQSPRYKIIEKKQPVAFWCNPISGHNTLYWYLQNLGQGPELLIRYENEEAVDDSQLPKDRFSAERLKGVDSTLKIQPAELGDSAVYLCASSKVIGAGLTGELFFGEGSRLTVL.

The CDR3 protein is CASSLALKNSGAFF. The CDR3 DNA reads as TGTGCCAGCAGCTTAGCGCTCAAAAACTCAGGGGCTTTCTTT. The chain has TRBV7-2 and TRBJ1-1; D possibly corresponds to TRBD1 (5 bases). CDR1 is SGHTA and CDR2 is FQGNSA in the germline V gene. The CDR3 extends over 14 amino acids. Trimming pared 0 bases from V and 11 bases from J, leaving 16 bases between. Based on the CDR3 plus reference TRBV7-2 and TRBJ1-1, the full variable domain is GAGVSQSPSNKVTEKGKDVELRCDPISGHTALYWYRQSLGQGLEFLIYFQGNSAPDKSGLPSDRFSAERTGGSVSTLTIQRTQQEDSAVYLCASSLALKNSGAFFGQGTRLTVV.

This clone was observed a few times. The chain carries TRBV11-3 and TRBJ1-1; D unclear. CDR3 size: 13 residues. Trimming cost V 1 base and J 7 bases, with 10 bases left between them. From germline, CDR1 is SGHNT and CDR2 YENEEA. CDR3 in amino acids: CASSLGLEGEAFF. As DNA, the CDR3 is TGTGCCAGCAGCTTAGGGCTGGAAGGTGAAGCTTTCTTT.

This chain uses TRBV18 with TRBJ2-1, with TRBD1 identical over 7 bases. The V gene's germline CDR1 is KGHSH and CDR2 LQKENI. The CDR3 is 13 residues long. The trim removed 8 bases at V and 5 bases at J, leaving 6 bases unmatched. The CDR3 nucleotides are TGTGCCAGCCTTGGGGACAGCAACAATGAGCAGTTCTTC. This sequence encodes CASLGDSNNEQFF.

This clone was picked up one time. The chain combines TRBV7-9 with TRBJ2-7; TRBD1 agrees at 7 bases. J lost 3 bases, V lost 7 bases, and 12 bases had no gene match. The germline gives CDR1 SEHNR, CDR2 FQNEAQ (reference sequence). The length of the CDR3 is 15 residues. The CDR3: CASTPTGDAGYEQYF. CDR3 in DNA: TGTGCCAGCACTCCTACAGGGGACGCTGGCTACGAGCAGTACTTC. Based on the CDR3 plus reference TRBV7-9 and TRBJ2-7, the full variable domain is DTGVSQNPRHKITKRGQNVTFRCDPISEHNRLYWYRQTLGQGPEFLTYFQNEAQLEKSRLLSDRFSAERPKGSFSTLEIQRTEQGDSAMYLCASTPTGDAGYEQYFGPGTRLTVT.

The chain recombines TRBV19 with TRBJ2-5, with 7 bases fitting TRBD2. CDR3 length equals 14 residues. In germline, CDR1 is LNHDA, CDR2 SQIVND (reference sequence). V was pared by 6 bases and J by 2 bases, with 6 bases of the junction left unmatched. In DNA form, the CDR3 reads TGTGCCAGTAGCGTAACTAGCGTTCAAGAGACCCAGTACTTC. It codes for CASSVTSVQETQYF.